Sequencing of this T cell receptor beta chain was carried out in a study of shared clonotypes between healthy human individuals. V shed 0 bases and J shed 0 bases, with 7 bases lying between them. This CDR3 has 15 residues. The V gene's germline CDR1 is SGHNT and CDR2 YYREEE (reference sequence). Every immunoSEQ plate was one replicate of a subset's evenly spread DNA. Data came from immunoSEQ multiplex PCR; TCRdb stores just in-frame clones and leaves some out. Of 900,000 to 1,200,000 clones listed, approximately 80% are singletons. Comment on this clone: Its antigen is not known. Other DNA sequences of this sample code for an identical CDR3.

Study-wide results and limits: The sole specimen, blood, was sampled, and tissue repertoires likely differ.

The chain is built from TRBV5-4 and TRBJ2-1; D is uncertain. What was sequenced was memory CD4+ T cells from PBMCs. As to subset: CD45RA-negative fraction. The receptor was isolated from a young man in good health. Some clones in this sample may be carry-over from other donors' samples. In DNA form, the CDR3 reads TGTGCCAGCAGCTTGGGCGGTAGCTCCTACAATGAGCAGTTCTTC. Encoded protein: CASSLGGSSYNEQFF.